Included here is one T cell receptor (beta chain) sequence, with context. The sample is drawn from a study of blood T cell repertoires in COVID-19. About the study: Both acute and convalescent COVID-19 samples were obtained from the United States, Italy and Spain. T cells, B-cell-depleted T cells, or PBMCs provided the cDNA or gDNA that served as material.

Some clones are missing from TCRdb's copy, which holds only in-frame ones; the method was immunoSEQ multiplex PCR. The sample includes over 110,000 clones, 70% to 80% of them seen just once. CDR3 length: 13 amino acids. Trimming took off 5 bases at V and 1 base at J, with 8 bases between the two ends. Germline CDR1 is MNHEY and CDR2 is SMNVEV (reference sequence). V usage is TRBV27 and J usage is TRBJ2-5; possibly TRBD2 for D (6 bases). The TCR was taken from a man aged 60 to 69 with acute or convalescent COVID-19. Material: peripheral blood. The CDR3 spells CASSVGLQETQYF. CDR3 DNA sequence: TGTGCCAGCAGTGTGGGACTCCAAGAGACCCAGTACTTC.